A single sample is the source of the 11 T cell receptor beta chains below, sequenced in a study of OX40 agonist ivuxolimab in advanced cancers. The data were produced by immunoSEQ multiplex PCR, yet TCRdb's version contains in-frame clones alone and is incomplete. The table records approximately 50,000 clones, 85% to 90% of them present only once. This specimen consisted of CD4+ or CD8+ T cells sorted from blood, obtained in a trial of the OX40 agonist ivuxolimab. The source of these receptors is an adult with an advanced solid tumor such as melanoma, head and neck, liver or kidney cancer.

The V gene is TRBV7-9, the J gene TRBJ1-1, with D perhaps TRBD1 (5 bases). The germline CDR1 and CDR2 sequences are SEHNR and FQNEAQ (reference sequence). The CDR3 spans 14 residues. The V end lost 4 bases, the J end lost 1 base, and 10 bases lay between the germline ends. The CDR3 spells CASSSGTPNTEAFF. CDR3 nucleotide sequence: TGTGCCAGCAGCTCCGGGACTCCGAACACTGAAGCTTTCTTT.

CDR3 in amino acids: CASSLAAASRSYEQYF. Here the CDR3 DNA reads TGTGCCAGCAGCTTAGCGGCTGCGAGTCGCTCCTACGAGCAGTACTTC. This chain uses TRBV7-6 with TRBJ2-7; D is uncertain. Germline-derived CDR1 and CDR2 are SGHVS and FNYEAQ. CDR3 length: 16 amino acids. Deletions cut 0 bases from V and 0 bases from J, with 12 bases between. Variable domain in full (rest from reference TRBV7-6 and TRBJ2-7): GAGVSQSPRYKVTKRGQDVALRCDPISGHVSLYWYRQALGQGPEFLTYFNYEAQQDKSGLPNDRFSAERPEGSISTLTIQRTEQRDSAMYRCASSLAAASRSYEQYFGPGTRLTVT.

This chain links TRBV12-5 with TRBJ2-3, with TRBD1 identical over 9 bases. The CDR3 runs to 16 residues. Per germline, CDR1 LGHNT and CDR2 FRNRAP. Trimming at V came to 7 bases and at J to 1 base, leaving 9 bases not matched to a gene. The CDR3 spells CASDQQGAIGTDTQYF. CDR3 in DNA: TGTGCTAGTGACCAACAGGGGGCGATTGGCACAGATACGCAGTATTTT.

V is TRBV5-1 and J is TRBJ2-7, with D maybe TRBD2 (6 bases). The CDR3 contains 14 residues. V gave up 2 bases and J gave up 2 bases, with 11 bases separating them. Germline V gives CDR1 SGHRS, CDR2 YFSETQ. CDR3 region: CASSFLGGAYEQYF. CDR3 nucleotides: TGCGCCAGCAGCTTCCTAGGCGGGGCCTACGAGCAGTACTTC.

J is TRBJ2-1 and V is TRBV7-3; 9 nucleotides align to TRBD1. This CDR3 spans 15 amino acids. After removal of 2 bases from V and 2 bases from J, the junction contained 1 base not matched to a gene. Germline V gives CDR1 SGHTA, CDR2 FQGTGA. CDR3 nucleotides: TGTGCCAGCAGCTTAGACAGGGGGGCCTACAATGAGCAGTTCTTC. Translation gives CASSLDRGAYNEQFF. Together with reference TRBV7-3 and TRBJ2-1, the CDR3 gives the full variable domain: GAGVSQTPSNKVTEKGKYVELRCDPISGHTALYWYRQSLGQGPEFLIYFQGTGAADDSGLPNDRFFAVRPEGSVSTLKIQRTERGDSAVYLCASSLDRGAYNEQFFGPGTRLTVL.

In the case of this clone: The junction does not match germline at one end; this may be a read error. The sample holds other DNA sequences that translate to the same CDR3. This chain connects TRBV30 to TRBJ2-7; 7 bases are shared with TRBD1. The CDR3 has 12 amino acids. Germline CDR1 GTSNPN, CDR2 SVGIG (reference sequence). The CDR3 DNA is TGCGCCTGGTCGGGACAGCCCTACGAGCAGTACTTC. Amino acid sequence: CAWSGQPYEQYF.

This chain connects TRBV7-2 to TRBJ2-7; D gene uncertain. The CDR3 contains 13 residues. Deletions cut 5 bases from V and 4 bases from J, with 12 bases between. From germline, CDR1 is SGHTA and CDR2 FQGNSA. CDR3 coding DNA: TGTGCCAGCAGCCTATCCCCCCAGTACGAGCAGTACTTC. Translation: CASSLSPQYEQYF.

The chain links TRBV15 to TRBJ2-7, with 8 bases aligning to TRBD2. Germline-derived CDR1 and CDR2 are LNHNV and YYDKDF (reference sequence). The CDR3 is made up of 15 amino acids. V was clipped by 5 bases and J by 5 bases; unmatched bases: 11. DNA for the CDR3: TGTGCCACCAGCTTAACTAGCGGCCCCCAGGACGAGCAGTACTTC. It specifies CATSLTSGPQDEQYF.

The gene calls are TRBV20-1 and TRBJ1-1, with D unresolved. This CDR3 is built from 10 residues. Per the germline V gene, CDR1 is DFQATT and CDR2 is SNEGSKA (reference sequence). The V end lost 5 bases, the J end lost 1 base, and 2 bases lay between the germline ends. The CDR3 DNA sequence: TGCAGTGCTGAGAACACTGAAGCTTTCTTT. Translating it yields CSAENTEAFF.

This clone has only one observation. The V and J genes are TRBV11-3 and TRBJ2-5; D unresolved. Per germline, CDR1 SGHNT and CDR2 YENEEA. The ends were cut back, 3 bases at V and 4 bases at J, with 9 bases in the middle. The CDR3 runs to 13 residues. For the CDR3, the DNA is TGTGCCAGCAGCTTCAATACCGGAGAGACCCAGTACTTC. Protein sequence: CASSFNTGETQYF.

V and J are TRBV7-9 and TRBJ1-1, with 8 nucleotides matching TRBD1. This CDR3 spans 18 amino acids. Looked up from germline, CDR1 is SEHNR and CDR2 is FQNEAQ (reference sequence). With V trimmed by 6 bases and J by 4 bases, 19 bases remained unmatched. The CDR3 nucleotides read TGTGCCAGCAGTCGCACCCCTTCTGGGACAGGAAAAGGCACTGAAGCTTTCTTT. This gives the protein CASSRTPSGTGKGTEAFF.